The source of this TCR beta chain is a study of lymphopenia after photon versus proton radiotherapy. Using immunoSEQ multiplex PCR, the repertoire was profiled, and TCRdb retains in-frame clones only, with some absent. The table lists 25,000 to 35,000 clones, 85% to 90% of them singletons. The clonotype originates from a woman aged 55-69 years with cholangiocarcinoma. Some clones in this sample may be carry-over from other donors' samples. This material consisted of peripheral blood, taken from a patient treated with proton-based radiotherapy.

The CDR3 is CASSLGGVSTDTQYF. As DNA, the CDR3 is TGTGCCAGCAGCTTAGGCGGGGTTAGCACAGATACGCAGTATTTT. This chain connects TRBV7-7 to TRBJ2-3, with D tentatively TRBD2 (6 bases). Germline-derived CDR1 and CDR2 are SSHAT and FNYEAQ (reference sequence). V was pared by 1 base and J by 0 bases, with 8 bases between. The CDR3 totals 15 residues.